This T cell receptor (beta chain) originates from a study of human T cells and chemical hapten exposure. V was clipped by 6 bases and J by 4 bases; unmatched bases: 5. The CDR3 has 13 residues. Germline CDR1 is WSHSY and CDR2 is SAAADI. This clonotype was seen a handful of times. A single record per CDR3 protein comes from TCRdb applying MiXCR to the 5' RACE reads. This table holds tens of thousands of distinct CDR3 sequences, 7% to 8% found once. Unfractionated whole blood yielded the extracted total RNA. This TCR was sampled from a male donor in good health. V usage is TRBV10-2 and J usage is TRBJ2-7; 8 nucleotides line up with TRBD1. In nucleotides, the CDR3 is TGCGCCAGCAGGGACAGGGTTTTGTACGAGCAGTACTTC. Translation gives CASRDRVLYEQYF.